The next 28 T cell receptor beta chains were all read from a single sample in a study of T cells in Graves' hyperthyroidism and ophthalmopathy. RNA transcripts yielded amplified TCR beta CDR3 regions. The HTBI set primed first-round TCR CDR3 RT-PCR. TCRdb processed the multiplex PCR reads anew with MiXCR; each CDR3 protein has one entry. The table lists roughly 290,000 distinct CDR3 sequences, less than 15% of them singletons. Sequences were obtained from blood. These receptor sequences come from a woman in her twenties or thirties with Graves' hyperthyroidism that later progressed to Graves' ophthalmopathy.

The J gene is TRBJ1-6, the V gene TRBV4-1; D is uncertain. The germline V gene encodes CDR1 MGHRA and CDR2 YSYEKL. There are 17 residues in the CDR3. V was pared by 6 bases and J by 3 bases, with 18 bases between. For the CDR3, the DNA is TGCGCCAGCAGTCGCACGGCCCTACTAGACTATAATTCACCCCTCCACTTT. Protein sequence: CASSRTALLDYNSPLHF.

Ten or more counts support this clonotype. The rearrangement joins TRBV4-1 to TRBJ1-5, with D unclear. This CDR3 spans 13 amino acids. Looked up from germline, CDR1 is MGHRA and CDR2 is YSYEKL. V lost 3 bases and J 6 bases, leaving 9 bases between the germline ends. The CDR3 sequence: CASSQPATQPQHF. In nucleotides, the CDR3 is TGCGCCAGCAGCCAGCCCGCCACTCAGCCCCAGCATTTT.

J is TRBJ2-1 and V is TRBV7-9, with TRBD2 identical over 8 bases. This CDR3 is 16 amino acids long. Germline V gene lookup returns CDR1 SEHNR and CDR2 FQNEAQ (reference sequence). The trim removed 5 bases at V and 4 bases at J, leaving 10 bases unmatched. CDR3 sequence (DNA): TGTGCCAGCAGCCCTCGGGGGGGGGCATTTTACAATGAGCAGTTCTTC. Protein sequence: CASSPRGGAFYNEQFF.

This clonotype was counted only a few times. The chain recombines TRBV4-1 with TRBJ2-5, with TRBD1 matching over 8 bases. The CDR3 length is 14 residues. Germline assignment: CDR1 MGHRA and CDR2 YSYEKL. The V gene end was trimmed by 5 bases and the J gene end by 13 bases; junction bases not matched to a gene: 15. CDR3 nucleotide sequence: TGCGCCAGCAGCTCCGCCCCAGGGGGCCCAGAGGGGTACTTC. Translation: CASSSAPGGPEGYF.

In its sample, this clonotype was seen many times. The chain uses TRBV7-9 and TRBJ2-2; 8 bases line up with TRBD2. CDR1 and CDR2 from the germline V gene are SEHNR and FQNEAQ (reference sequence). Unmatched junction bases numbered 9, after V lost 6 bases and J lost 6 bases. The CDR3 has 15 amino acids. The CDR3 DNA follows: TGTGCCAGCAGACTTAGCGGGATCAGGGCCGGGGAGCTGTTTTTT. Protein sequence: CASRLSGIRAGELFF. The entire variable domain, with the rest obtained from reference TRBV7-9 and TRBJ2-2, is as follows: DTGVSQNPRHKITKRGQNVTFRCDPISEHNRLYWYRQTLGQGPEFLTYFQNEAQLEKSRLLSDRFSAERPKGSFSTLEIQRTEQGDSAMYLCASRLSGIRAGELFFGEGSRLTVL.

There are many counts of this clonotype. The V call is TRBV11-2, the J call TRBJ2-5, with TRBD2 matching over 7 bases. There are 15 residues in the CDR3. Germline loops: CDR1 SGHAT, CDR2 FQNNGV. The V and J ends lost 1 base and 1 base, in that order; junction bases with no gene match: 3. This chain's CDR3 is CASSLGRGSQETQYF. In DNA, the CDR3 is TGTGCCAGCAGCTTAGGGCGGGGGTCCCAAGAGACCCAGTACTTC.

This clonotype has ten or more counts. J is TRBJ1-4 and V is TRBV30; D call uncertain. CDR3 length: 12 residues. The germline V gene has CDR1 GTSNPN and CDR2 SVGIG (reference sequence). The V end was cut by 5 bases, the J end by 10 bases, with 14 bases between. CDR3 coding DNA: TGTGCCTGGGGCCACGCGAGTGGAAAACTGTTTTTT. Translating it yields CAWGHASGKLFF. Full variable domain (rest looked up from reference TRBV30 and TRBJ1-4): SQTIHQWPATLVQPVGSPLSLECTVEGTSNPNLYWYRQAAGRGLQLLFYSVGIGQISSEVPQNLSASRPQDRQFILSSKKLLLSDSGFYLCAWGHASGKLFFGSGTQLSVL.

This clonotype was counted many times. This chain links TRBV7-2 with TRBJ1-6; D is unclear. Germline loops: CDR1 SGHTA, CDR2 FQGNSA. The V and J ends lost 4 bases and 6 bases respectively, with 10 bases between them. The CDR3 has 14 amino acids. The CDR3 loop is CASSSTALNSPLHF. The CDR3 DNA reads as TGTGCCAGCAGCTCCACAGCGCTTAATTCACCCCTCCACTTT.

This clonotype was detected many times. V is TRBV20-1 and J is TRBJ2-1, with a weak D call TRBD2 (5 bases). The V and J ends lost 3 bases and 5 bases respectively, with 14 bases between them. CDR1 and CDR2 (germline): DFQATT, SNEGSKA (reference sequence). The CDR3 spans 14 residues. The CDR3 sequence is CSASDFRGHNEQFF. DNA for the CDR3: TGCAGTGCTAGCGACTTTCGCGGGCACAATGAGCAGTTCTTC.

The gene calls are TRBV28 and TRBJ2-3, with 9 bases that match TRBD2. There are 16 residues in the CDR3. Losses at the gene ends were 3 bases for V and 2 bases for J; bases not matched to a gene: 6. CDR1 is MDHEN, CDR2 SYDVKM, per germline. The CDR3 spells CASSFPGTSITDTQYF. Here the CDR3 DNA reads TGTGCCAGCAGTTTTCCCGGGACTAGCATCACAGATACGCAGTATTTT.

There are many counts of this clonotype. CDR3 sequence (DNA): TGTGCCAGCACCGACTCGGGGTACACTGAAGCTTTCTTT. Translation: CASTDSGYTEAFF. The gene calls are TRBV6-2 or TRBV6-3 and TRBJ1-1; D not resolved. The CDR3 is made up of 13 amino acids. CDR1 and CDR2 (germline): MNHEY, SVGEGT. V lost 7 bases and J lost 3, with 12 bases in between.

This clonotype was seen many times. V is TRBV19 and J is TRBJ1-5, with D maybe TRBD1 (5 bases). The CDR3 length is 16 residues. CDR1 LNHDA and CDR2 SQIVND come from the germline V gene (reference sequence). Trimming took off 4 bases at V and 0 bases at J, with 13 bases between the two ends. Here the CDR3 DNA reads TGTGCCAGTAGTACGGGACCGGGGAATAGCAATCAGCCCCAGCATTTT. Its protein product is CASSTGPGNSNQPQHF.

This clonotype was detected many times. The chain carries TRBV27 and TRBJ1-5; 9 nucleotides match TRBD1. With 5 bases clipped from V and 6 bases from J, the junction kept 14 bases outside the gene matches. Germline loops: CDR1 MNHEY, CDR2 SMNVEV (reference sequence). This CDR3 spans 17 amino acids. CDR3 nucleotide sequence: TGTGCCAGCAGTCGGGAGGGGGTACAGGGGGCCAGTCAGCCCCAGCATTTT. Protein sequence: CASSREGVQGASQPQHF.

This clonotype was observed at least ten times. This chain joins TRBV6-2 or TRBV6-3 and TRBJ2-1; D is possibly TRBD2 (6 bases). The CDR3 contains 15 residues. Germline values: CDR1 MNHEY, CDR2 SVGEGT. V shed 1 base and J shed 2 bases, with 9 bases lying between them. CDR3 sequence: CASSYFGGTYNEQFF. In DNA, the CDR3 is TGTGCCAGCAGTTACTTTGGCGGGACCTACAATGAGCAGTTCTTC.

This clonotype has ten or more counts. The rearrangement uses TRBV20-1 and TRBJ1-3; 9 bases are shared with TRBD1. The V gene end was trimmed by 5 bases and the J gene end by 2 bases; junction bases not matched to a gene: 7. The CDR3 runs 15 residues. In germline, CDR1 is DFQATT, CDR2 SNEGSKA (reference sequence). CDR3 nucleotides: TGCAGTGCTTTATTCGGACAGGGGACTGGAAACACCATATATTTT. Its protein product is CSALFGQGTGNTIYF.

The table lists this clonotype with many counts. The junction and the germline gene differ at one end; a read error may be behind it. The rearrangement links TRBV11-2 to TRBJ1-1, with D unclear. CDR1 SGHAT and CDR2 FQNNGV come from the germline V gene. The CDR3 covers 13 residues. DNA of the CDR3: TGTGCCAGCAGGACATTCATGAACGCTGAAGCTTTCTTT. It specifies CASRTFMNAEAFF.

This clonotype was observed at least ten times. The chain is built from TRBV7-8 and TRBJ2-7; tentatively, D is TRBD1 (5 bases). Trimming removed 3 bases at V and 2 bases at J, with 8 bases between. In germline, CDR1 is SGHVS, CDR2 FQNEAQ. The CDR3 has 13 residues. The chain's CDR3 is CASSLTVAYEQYF. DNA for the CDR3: TGTGCCAGCAGCTTGACAGTAGCCTACGAGCAGTACTTC.

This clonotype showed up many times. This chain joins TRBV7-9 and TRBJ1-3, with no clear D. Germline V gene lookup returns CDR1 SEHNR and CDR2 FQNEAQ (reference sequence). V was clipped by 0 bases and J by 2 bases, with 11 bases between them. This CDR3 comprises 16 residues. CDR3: CASSLATGPPGNTIYF. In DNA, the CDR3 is TGTGCCAGCAGCTTAGCCACGGGTCCCCCTGGAAACACCATATATTTT.

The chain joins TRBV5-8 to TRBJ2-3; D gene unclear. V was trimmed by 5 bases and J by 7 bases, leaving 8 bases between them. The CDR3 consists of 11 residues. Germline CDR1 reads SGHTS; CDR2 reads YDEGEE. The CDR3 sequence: CASRTGNTQYF. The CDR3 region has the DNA TGTGCCAGCAGGACGGGTAATACGCAGTATTTT.

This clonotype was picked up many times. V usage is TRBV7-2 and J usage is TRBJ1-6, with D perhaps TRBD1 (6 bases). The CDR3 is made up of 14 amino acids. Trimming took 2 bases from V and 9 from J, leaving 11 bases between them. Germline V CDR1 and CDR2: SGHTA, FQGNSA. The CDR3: CASSLIRGGSPLHF. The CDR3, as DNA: TGTGCCAGCAGCTTAATCAGGGGAGGTTCACCCCTCCACTTT.

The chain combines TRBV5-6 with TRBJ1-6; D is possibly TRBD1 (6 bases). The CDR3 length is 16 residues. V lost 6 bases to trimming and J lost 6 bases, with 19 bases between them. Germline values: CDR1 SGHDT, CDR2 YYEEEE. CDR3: CASTEGGQSFNSPLHF. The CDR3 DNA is TGTGCCAGCACAGAGGGTGGACAGAGCTTTAATTCACCCCTCCACTTT.

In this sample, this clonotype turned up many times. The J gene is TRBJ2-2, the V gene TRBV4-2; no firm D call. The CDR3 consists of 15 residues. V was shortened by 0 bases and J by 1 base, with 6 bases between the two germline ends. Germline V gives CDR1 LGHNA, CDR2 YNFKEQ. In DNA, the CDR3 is TGTGCCAGCAGCCAAGATCGCGGGAACACCGGGGAGCTGTTTTTT. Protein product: CASSQDRGNTGELFF.

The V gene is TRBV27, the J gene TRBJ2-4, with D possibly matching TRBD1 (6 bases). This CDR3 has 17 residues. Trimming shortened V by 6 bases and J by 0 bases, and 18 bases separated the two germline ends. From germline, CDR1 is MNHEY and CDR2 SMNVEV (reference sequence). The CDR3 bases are TGTGCCAGCAGCCCCCTTGACAGGTTTATAGCCAAAAACATTCAGTACTTC. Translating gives CASSPLDRFIAKNIQYF.

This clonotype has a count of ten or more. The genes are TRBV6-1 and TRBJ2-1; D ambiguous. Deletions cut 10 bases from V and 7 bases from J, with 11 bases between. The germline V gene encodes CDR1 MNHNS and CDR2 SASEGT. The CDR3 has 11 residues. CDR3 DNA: TGTGCCATAGGAGTAGGGAATGAGCAGTTCTTC. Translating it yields CAIGVGNEQFF.

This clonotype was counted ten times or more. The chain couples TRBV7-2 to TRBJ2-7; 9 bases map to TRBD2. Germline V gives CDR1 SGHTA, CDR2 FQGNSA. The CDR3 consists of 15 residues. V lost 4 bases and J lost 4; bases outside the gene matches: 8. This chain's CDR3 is CASSSHSGSKYEQYF. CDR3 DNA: TGTGCCAGCAGCTCACATAGCGGGAGTAAATACGAGCAGTACTTC.

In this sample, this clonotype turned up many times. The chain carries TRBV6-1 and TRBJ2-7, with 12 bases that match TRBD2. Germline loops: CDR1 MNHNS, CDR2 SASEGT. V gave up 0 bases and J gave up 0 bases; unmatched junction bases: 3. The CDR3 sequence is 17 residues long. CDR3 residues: CASSEALGLAGSYEQYF. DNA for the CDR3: TGTGCCAGCAGTGAAGCGCTGGGACTAGCGGGCTCCTACGAGCAGTACTTC.

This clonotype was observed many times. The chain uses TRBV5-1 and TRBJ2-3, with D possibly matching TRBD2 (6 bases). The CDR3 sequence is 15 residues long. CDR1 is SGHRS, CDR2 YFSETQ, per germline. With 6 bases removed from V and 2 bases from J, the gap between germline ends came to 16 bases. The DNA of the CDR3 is TGCGCCAGCAAGCTGGGACTTTTACTCACAGATACGCAGTATTTT. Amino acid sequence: CASKLGLLLTDTQYF.

CDR3: CASSLGLAGLTRGQQYF. In DNA, the CDR3 is TGTGCCAGCAGCTTAGGACTAGCGGGTCTCACCCGGGGCCAGCAGTACTTC. The rearrangement links TRBV7-9 to TRBJ2-7, with 10 bases aligning to TRBD2. Per germline, CDR1 SEHNR and CDR2 FQNEAQ (reference sequence). J was trimmed by 8 bases and V by 1 base; bases with no gene match: 14. The CDR3 covers 17 residues.